A selection of T cell receptor beta chains follows, all from one sample in a study of patients and donors after allogeneic stem cell transplantation. MiXCR, run by TCRdb on the RT-PCR reads, gives a single entry per CDR3 protein. The sample records 800,000 to 1,000,000 distinct CDR3 sequences, about a sixth being singletons. The sequencing input was blood, either unsorted or a sorted T cell fraction (not recorded which). The receptors were sampled from a human donor who was either an allogeneic HSCT recipient or a stem cell or donor lymphocyte infusion donor (not recorded which). It is not recorded whose cells these are; they may come from a transplant donor. The CDR3 runs from the conserved cysteine through the conserved F or W. A D gene is named only where the DNA matches it firmly. Rows may omit the clone size; those that give it use once, few, many or a size class.

v_gene: TRBV20-1
abundance: few
j_gene: TRBJ2-1
d_gene: TRBD1
CDR3nt: TGCAGTGCTTGGACAGGGGCCGGCGATGAGCAGTTCTTC
CDR3aa: CSAWTGAGDEQFF

v_gene: TRBV7-9
abundance: .
j_gene: TRBJ2-7
d_gene: .
CDR3nt: TGTGCCAGCAGCCGACAGATAGGCTACGAGCAGTACTTC
CDR3aa: CASSRQIGYEQYF

v_gene: TRBV10-3
abundance: few
j_gene: TRBJ1-1
d_gene: .
CDR3nt: TGTGCCATCAGGAAGGGGAACACTGAAGCTTTCTTT
CDR3aa: CAIRKGNTEAFF

v_gene: TRBV10-3
abundance: .
j_gene: TRBJ2-1
d_gene: TRBD2
CDR3nt: TGTGCCATCAGTGGGACTAGCGGCCAGGATGAGCAGTTCTTC
CDR3aa: CAISGTSGQDEQFF

v_gene: TRBV5-1
abundance: .
j_gene: TRBJ2-7
d_gene: .
CDR3nt: TGCGCCAGCAGCCCTGGCCGCCTGCCGAGCTCCTACGAGCAGTACTTC
CDR3aa: CASSPGRLPSSYEQYF

v_gene: TRBV12-3/TRBV12-4
abundance: many
j_gene: TRBJ1-1
d_gene: .
CDR3nt: TGTGCCAGCAGATCCCAGGGTCGGACTGAAGCTTTCTTT
CDR3aa: CASRSQGRTEAFF

v_gene: TRBV12-3/TRBV12-4
abundance: few
j_gene: TRBJ2-7
d_gene: .
CDR3nt: TGTGCCAGCAGTTTAGCGCAGGGCGGGGCAAACTCCTACGAGCAGTACTTC
CDR3aa: CASSLAQGGANSYEQYF

v_gene: TRBV4-1
abundance: few
j_gene: TRBJ2-3
d_gene: .
CDR3nt: TGCGCCAGCAGCCATGATGGGGGGTGGACCGATACGCAGTATTTT
CDR3aa: CASSHDGGWTDTQYF

v_gene: TRBV27
abundance: many
j_gene: TRBJ1-1
d_gene: .
CDR3nt: TGTGCCAGCGGGCGCCACGGGACTGAAGCTTTCTTT
CDR3aa: CASGRHGTEAFF

v_gene: TRBV30
abundance: few
j_gene: TRBJ2-2
d_gene: .
CDR3nt: TGTGCCTGGAGTGGGGGGCAATGGGGCACCGGGGAGCTGTTTTTT
CDR3aa: CAWSGGQWGTGELFF

v_gene: TRBV20-1
abundance: .
j_gene: TRBJ2-5
d_gene: .
CDR3nt: TGCAGTGCAGAGGACTACCTGTACCAAGAGACCCAGTACTTC
CDR3aa: CSAEDYLYQETQYF

v_gene: TRBV11-2
abundance: many
j_gene: TRBJ1-2
d_gene: TRBD1
CDR3nt: TGTGCCAGCAGCATGACAGGGGGCTCATATGGCTACACCTTC
CDR3aa: CASSMTGGSYGYTF

v_gene: TRBV27
abundance: .
j_gene: TRBJ1-2
d_gene: .
CDR3nt: TGTGCCAGCAGTTCGGTGGGTTATGGCTACACCTTC
CDR3aa: CASSSVGYGYTF

v_gene: TRBV12-5
abundance: few
j_gene: TRBJ1-1
d_gene: .
CDR3nt: TGTGCTAGTGGCCCGAGGGACATTAATGAGGAAGCTTTCTTT
CDR3aa: CASGPRDINEEAFF

v_gene: TRBV6-2/TRBV6-3
abundance: .
j_gene: TRBJ2-3
d_gene: TRBD1
CDR3nt: TGTGCCAGCAGTTACGGCTTGGTCCCGGGACAGGGGCCTAGCACAGATACGCAGTATTTT
CDR3aa: CASSYGLVPGQGPSTDTQYF

v_gene: TRBV11-2
abundance: many
j_gene: TRBJ2-4
d_gene: .
CDR3nt: TGTGCCAGCAGCTTAGATGGGGGCTTAATGTGGAACATTCAGTACTTC
CDR3aa: CASSLDGGLMWNIQYF

v_gene: TRBV7-8
abundance: .
j_gene: TRBJ1-2
d_gene: .
CDR3nt: TGTGCCAGCAGCTTAGCCCGGGACGGCTACTATGGCTACACCTTC
CDR3aa: CASSLARDGYYGYTF